This TCR beta chain was documented in a study of T cells in narcolepsy. This CDR3 comprises 15 residues. In germline, CDR1 is SGHNT, CDR2 YENEEA. Trimming removed 0 bases from V and 1 base from J, with 9 bases in between. The protocol was immunoSEQ multiplex PCR, while the TCRdb copy is restricted to in-frame clones and leaves out a portion. The data contain some 16,000 clones, roughly 72% of them singletons. The TCR was taken from a human donor with narcolepsy. The rearrangement uses TRBV11-3 and TRBJ1-1, with D unclear. The specimen sequenced was CD45RA- memory CD8+ T cells from PBMCs. The CDR3 DNA follows: TGTGCCAGCAGCTTAGACAATTCGAGGAACACTGAAGCTTTCTTT. Translating it yields CASSLDNSRNTEAFF.